The 9 T cell receptor beta chains below all came from one sample that was sequenced in a study of T cells in narcolepsy. The repertoire was sequenced with immunoSEQ multiplex PCR; TCRdb's copy has only in-frame clones and lacks some. The profile shows fewer than 40,000 clones, about 85% of them singletons. The sequenced material came from CD45RA- memory CD4+ T cells from PBMCs. All receptors come from a human donor with narcolepsy.

This chain joins TRBV6-1 and TRBJ1-2, with TRBD1 matching 8 bases. CDR3 length: 14 residues. Trimming took 6 bases from V and 3 from J; bases not matched to a gene: 6. Germline assignment: CDR1 MNHNS and CDR2 SASEGT. The CDR3 bases are TGTGCCAGCAGCCGCACGGACAGGGACTATGGCTACACCTTC. Its protein product is CASSRTDRDYGYTF.

The rearrangement joins TRBV21-1 to TRBJ1-1. TRBV21-1 is a pseudogene segment. The CDR3 has 13 amino acids. In DNA form, the CDR3 reads TGTGCCAGCAGCGGGACTACGAACACTGAAGCTTTCTTT. This gives the protein CASSGTTNTEAFF.

V and J are TRBV5-1 and TRBJ2-3, with 12 bases lining up with TRBD2. The CDR3 is made up of 17 amino acids. J lost 3 bases, V lost 5 bases, and 10 bases had no gene match. CDR1 and CDR2 (germline): SGHRS, YFSETQ. This CDR3 reads CASSPLAGGGRTDTQYF. CDR3 DNA: TGCGCCAGCAGTCCTCTAGCGGGAGGGGGTAGGACAGATACGCAGTATTTT.

This clone showed up just once. The chain is built from TRBV19 and TRBJ2-1; TRBD2 is a possible D gene (5 bases). The length of the CDR3 is 12 residues. The germline V gene encodes CDR1 LNHDA and CDR2 SQIVND (reference sequence). V lost 5 bases and J lost 8, with 10 bases in between. The CDR3 loop reads CASSAEGDEQFF. CDR3 bases: TGTGCCAGTAGTGCTGAGGGCGATGAGCAGTTCTTC.

The chain recombines TRBV11-3 with TRBJ2-5; the D gene is possibly TRBD2 (6 bases). Per the germline V gene, CDR1 is SGHNT and CDR2 is YENEEA. The CDR3 runs to 15 residues. V shed 1 base and J shed 5 bases, with 14 bases lying between them. The CDR3 nucleotides read TGTGCCAGCAGCTTAGGGAGGGGCTCAGGGGAGACCCAGTACTTC. This encodes CASSLGRGSGETQYF. Complete variable domain (other parts from reference TRBV11-3 and TRBJ2-5): EAGVVQSPRYKIIEKKQPVAFWCNPISGHNTLYWYLQNLGQGPELLIRYENEEAVDDSQLPKDRFSAERLKGVDSTLKIQPAELGDSAVYLCASSLGRGSGETQYFGPGTRLLVL.

V is TRBV5-5 and J is TRBJ1-1; D uncertain. V was clipped by 0 bases and J by 5 bases, with 23 bases between them. The CDR3 is 18 residues long. Per germline, CDR1 SGHKS and CDR2 YYEKEE (reference sequence). The CDR3 spells CASSLAFVGRVTTTEAFF. The DNA of the CDR3 is TGTGCCAGCAGCTTGGCTTTCGTCGGCAGAGTGACTACGACTGAAGCTTTCTTT.

The chain has TRBV9 and TRBJ2-3, with no clear D. Trimming shortened V by 3 bases and J by 0 bases, and 17 bases separated the two germline ends. This CDR3 contains 17 residues. Germline V gene data show CDR1 as SGDLS and CDR2 as YYNGEE. CDR3 nucleotide sequence: TGTGCCAGCAGCGAGACTGGGTGGTATTCTAGCACAGATACGCAGTATTTT. Translation: CASSETGWYSSTDTQYF.

The chain employs TRBV14 and TRBJ1-2, with D perhaps matching TRBD1 (5 bases). Germline values: CDR1 SGHDN, CDR2 FVKESK. The CDR3 sequence is 15 residues long. With 0 bases removed from V and 6 bases from J, the gap between germline ends came to 14 bases. This CDR3 reads CASSQDANRINGYTF. DNA for the CDR3: TGTGCCAGCAGCCAAGATGCGAACAGGATTAATGGCTACACCTTC.

The chain couples TRBV2 to TRBJ2-1, with TRBD2 matching over 11 bases. Germline CDR1 is SNHLY and CDR2 is FYNNEI. The CDR3 has 16 residues. Trimming at V came to 6 bases and at J to 5 bases, leaving 9 bases not matched to a gene. The CDR3 DNA follows: TGTGCCAGCAGGGGGGGGACTAGCGGAAAAAACAATGAGCAGTTCTTC. Its translation is CASRGGTSGKNNEQFF.